This TCR beta chain came from a study of naive and memory T cell subsets. The beta constant-region primer was an equimolar mix of two oligonucleotides covering TRBC1 and TRBC2. Nested alpha and beta constant-region primers with the SP2 primer drove four PCR rounds on ligated cDNA. An oligonucleotide with the SP2 primer and a 12-nucleotide UMI was ligated to the cDNA 3' end. One entry per CDR3 protein, called by TCRdb with MiXCR from the UMI-ligation and nested PCR reads. The table records approximately 1,400 distinct CDR3 sequences, about 7.4% of them present only once. Study findings and constraints: From naive to CM, EM and EMRA, diversity decreased and Gini increased. Over 85% of naive TCR sequences appeared only once after error correction, unlike memory subsets.

There are 14 residues in the CDR3. On this clonotype itself: Its antigen is unknown. At one of its ends the junction is not consistent with the germline gene, which may arise from a read error.

Cells stained for CD3, CD4, CD8, CD45RA, CD27 and viability were sorted into four CD45RA/CD27 subsets. The sequence derives from a human donor in good health. The source material was CD8+ TEMRA cells from blood. Sample subset: effector memory re-expressing CD45RA, CD45RA+ CD27-. The chain uses TRBV12-3 or TRBV12-4 and TRBJ2-7, with TRBD2 matching over 10 bases. CDR3 loop: CASSIAGGNYEQYF. Written as DNA, the CDR3 is TGTGCCAGCAGTATAGCGGGAGGTAACTACGAGCAGTACTTC.